This T cell receptor (beta chain) was sequenced during a study of human T cells and chemical hapten exposure. About the research overall: The use of 2% DPC on about 2 cm by about 2 cm of upper inner arm skin constituted sensitization. Predominantly women, the patients had alopecia areata, totalis or universalis.

Time point given: patch test 2, 6 weeks after DPC sensitization. Treatment denoted: therapeutic diphenylcyclopropenone sensitization with weekly scalp DPC. Authors' processing steps: TCRs per sample had a median of roughly 93,000 and ranged from about 23,224 to 700,000. MiXCR was run by TCRdb on the RACE reads, yielding one entry per CDR3 protein. V and J calls and clone size were set by TCRdb, not the authors. Here the sample spans over 70,000 distinct CDR3 sequences, roughly 11% being singletons. The CDR3 has 14 residues. Germline V lookup: CDR1 DFQATT, CDR2 SNEGSKA (reference sequence). Trimming took off 4 bases at V and 0 bases at J, with 12 bases between the two ends. Worth noting for this clonotype: As the CDR3 is not closed by the conserved phenylalanine or tryptophan, this likely results from a read error.

The genes are TRBV20-1 and TRBJ1-1; D may be TRBD1 (5 bases). The source of this sequence is a man aged 18 to 35 with alopecia areata. Some clones in this sample may be carry-over from other donors' samples. The sample was whole blood, taken in connection with sensitization to the hapten diphenylcyclopropenone (DPC). CDR3 in amino acids: CSAIRQIMNTEAFS. The CDR3 DNA reads TGCAGTGCTATTAGACAGATCATGAACACTGAAGCTTTCTCT.